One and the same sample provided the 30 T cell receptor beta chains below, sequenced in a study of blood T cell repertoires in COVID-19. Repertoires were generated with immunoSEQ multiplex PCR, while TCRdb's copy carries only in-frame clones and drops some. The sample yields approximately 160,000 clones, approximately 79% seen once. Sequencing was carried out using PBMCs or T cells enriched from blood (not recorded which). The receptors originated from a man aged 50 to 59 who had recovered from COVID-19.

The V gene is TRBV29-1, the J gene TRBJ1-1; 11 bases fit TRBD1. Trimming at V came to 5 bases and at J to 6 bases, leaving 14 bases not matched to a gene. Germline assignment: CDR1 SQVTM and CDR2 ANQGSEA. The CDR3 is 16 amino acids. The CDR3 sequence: CSVKGQGASMGAEAFF. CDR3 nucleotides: TGCAGCGTTAAAGGACAGGGGGCGTCGATGGGCGCTGAAGCTTTCTTT.

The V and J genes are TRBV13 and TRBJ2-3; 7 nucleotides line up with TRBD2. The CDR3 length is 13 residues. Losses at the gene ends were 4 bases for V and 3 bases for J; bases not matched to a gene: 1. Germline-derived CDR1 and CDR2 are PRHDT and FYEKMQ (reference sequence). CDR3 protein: CASSWRGTDTQYF. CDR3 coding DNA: TGTGCCAGCAGCTGGCGGGGGACAGATACGCAGTATTTT.

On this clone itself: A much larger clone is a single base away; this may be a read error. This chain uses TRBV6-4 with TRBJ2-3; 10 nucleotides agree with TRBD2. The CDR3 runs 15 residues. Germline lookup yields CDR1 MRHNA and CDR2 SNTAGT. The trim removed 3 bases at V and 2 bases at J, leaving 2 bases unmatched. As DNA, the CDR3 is TGTGCCAGCAGTGAAAGCGGGGGGGCCACAGATACGCAGTATTTT. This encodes CASSESGGATDTQYF.

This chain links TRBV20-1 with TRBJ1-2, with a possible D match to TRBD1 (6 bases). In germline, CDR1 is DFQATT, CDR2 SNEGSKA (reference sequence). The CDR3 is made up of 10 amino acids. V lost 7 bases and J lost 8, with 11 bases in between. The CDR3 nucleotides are TGCAGTGTCCCGACAGGCGGCTACACCTTC. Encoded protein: CSVPTGGYTF.

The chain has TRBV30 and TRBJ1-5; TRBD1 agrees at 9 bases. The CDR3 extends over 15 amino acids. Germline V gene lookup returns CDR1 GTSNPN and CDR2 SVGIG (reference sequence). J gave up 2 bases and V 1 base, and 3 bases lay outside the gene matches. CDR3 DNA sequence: TGTGCCTGGAGTGCACAGGGGGCGGGCAATCAGCCCCAGCATTTT. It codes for CAWSAQGAGNQPQHF.

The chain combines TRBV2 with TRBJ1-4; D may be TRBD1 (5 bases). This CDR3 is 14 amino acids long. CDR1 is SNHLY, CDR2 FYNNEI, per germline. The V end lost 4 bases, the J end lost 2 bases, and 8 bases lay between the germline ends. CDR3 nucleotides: TGTGCCAGCAGTGTGGGGCGTACTAATGAAAAACTGTTTTTT. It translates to CASSVGRTNEKLFF.

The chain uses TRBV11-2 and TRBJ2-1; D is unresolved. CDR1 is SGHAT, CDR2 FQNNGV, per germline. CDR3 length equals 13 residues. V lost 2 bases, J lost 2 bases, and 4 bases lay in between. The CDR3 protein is CASSLTAYNEQFF. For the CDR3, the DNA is TGTGCCAGCAGCTTAACGGCCTACAATGAGCAGTTCTTC.

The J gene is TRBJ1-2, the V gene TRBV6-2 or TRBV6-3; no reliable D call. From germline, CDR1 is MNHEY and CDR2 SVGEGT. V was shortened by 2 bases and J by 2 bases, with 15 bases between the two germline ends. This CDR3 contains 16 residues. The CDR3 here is CASSYVSTGRNYGYTF. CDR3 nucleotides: TGTGCCAGCAGTTACGTCTCCACCGGGAGAAACTATGGCTACACCTTC.

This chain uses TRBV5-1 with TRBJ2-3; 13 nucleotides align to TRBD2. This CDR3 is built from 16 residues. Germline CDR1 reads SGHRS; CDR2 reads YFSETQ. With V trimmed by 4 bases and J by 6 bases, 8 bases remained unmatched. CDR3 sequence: CASSQLLAGGLDTQYF. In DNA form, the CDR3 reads TGCGCCAGCAGCCAACTACTAGCGGGGGGGCTTGATACGCAGTATTTT.

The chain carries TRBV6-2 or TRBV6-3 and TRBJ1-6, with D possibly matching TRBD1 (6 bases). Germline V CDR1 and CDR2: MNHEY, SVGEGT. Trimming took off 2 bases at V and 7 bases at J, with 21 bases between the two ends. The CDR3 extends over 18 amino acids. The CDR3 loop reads CASSYTQITGTRNSPLHF. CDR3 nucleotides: TGTGCCAGCAGTTACACTCAAATAACCGGGACAAGAAATTCACCCCTCCACTTT.

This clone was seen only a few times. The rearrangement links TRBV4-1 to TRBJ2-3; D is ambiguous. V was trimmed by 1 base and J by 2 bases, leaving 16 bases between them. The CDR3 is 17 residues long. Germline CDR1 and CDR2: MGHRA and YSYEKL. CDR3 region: CASSQGLLAKTTDTQYF. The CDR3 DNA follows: TGCGCCAGCAGCCAAGGACTGCTGGCCAAAACCACAGATACGCAGTATTTT.

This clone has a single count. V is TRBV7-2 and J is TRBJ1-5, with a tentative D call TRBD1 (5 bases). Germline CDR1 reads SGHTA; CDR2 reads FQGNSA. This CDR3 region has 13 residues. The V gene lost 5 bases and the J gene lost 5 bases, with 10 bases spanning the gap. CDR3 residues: CASSTGFYQPQHF. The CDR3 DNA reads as TGTGCCAGCAGCACAGGTTTTTATCAGCCCCAGCATTTT.

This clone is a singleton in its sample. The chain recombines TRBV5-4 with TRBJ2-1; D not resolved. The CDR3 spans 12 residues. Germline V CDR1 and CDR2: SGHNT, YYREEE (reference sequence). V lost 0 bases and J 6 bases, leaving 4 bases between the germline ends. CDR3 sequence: CASSLERNEQFF. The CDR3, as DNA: TGTGCCAGCAGCTTGGAGCGCAATGAGCAGTTCTTC.

The CDR3, as DNA: TGCGCCAGCAGCAAGGACAGGGAGAGGTCCACTGAAGCTTTCTTT. Protein product: CASSKDRERSTEAFF. This chain uses TRBV5-1 with TRBJ1-1; 8 bases map to TRBD1. V shed 4 bases and J 4 bases; nucleotides not matched to a gene: 9. CDR1 and CDR2 from the germline V gene are SGHRS and YFSETQ. The CDR3 sequence is 15 residues long.

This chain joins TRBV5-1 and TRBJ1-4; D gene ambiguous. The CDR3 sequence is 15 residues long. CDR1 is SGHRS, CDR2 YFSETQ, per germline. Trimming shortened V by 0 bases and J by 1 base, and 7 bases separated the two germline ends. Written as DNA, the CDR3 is TGCGCCAGCAGCTTGGACGGGGTAACTAATGAAAAACTGTTTTTT. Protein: CASSLDGVTNEKLFF.

CDR3 sequence: CASSLSGGPGNQPQHF. The CDR3 DNA sequence: TGTGCCAGCAGCTTATCTGGGGGCCCGGGCAATCAGCCCCAGCATTTT. The rearrangement links TRBV7-8 to TRBJ1-5; D perhaps matches TRBD1 (6 bases). The germline CDR1 and CDR2 sequences are SGHVS and FQNEAQ. Trimming stripped 2 bases from V and 2 bases from J, with 13 bases between. The CDR3 is made up of 16 amino acids. Full variable domain (missing parts from reference TRBV7-8 and TRBJ1-5): GAGVSQSPRYKVAKRGQDVALRCDPISGHVSLFWYQQALGQGPEFLTYFQNEAQLDKSGLPSDRFFAERPEGSVSTLKIQRTQQEDSAVYLCASSLSGGPGNQPQHFGDGTRLSIL.

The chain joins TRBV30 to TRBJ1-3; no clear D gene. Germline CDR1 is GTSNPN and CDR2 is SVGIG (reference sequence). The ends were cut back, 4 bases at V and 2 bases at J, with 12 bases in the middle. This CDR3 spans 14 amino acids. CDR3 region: CAWKTAGTGNTIYF. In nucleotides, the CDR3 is TGTGCCTGGAAAACGGCAGGCACTGGAAACACCATATATTTT.

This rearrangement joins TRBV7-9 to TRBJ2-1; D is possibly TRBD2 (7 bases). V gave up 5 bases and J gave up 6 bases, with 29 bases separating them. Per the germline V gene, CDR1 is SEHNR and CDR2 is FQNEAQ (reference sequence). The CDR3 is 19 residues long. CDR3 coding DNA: TGTGCCAGCAGCCGGCGTCCCCCCGCTGGGGGGGGGCCGTCCAATGAGCAGTTCTTC. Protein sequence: CASSRRPPAGGGPSNEQFF.

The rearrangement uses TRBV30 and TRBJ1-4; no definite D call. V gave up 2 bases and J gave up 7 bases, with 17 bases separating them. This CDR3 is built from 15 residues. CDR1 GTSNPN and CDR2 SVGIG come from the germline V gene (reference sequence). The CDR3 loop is CAWSYVGVLAEKLFF. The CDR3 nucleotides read TGTGCCTGGAGTTACGTCGGGGTGCTAGCTGAAAAACTGTTTTTT.

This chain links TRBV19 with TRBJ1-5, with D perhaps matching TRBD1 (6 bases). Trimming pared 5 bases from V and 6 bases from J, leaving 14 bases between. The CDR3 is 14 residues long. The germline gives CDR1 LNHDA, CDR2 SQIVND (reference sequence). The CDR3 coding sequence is TGTGCCAGTAGTGAAACAGGGTATGGTCAGCCCCAGCATTTT. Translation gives CASSETGYGQPQHF.

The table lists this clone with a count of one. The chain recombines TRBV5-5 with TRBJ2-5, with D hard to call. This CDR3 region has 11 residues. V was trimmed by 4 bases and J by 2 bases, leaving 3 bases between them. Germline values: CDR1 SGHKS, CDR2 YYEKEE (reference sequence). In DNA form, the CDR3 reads TGTGCCAGCAGCCCTCAAGAGACCCAGTACTTC. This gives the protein CASSPQETQYF.

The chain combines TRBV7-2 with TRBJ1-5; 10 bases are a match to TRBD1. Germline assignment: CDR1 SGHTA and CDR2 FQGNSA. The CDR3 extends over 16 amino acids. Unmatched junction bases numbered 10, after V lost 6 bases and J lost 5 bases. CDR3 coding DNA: TGTGCCAGCAGTTCACCGGGACAGGGGTCGGATCAGCCCCAGCATTTT. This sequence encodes CASSSPGQGSDQPQHF.

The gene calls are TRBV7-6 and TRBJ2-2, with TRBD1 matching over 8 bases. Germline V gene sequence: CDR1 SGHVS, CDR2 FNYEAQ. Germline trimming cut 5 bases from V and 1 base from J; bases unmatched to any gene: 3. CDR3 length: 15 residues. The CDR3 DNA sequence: TGTGCCAGCAGCCCCGGGACAGGGAACACCGGGGAGCTGTTTTTT. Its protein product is CASSPGTGNTGELFF.

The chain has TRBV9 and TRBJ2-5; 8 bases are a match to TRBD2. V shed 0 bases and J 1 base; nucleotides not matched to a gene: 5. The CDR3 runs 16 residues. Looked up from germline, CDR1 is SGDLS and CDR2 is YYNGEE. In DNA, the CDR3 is TGTGCCAGCAGCGTAGCGGGGCGGGGGGTCCAAGAGACCCAGTACTTC. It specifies CASSVAGRGVQETQYF.

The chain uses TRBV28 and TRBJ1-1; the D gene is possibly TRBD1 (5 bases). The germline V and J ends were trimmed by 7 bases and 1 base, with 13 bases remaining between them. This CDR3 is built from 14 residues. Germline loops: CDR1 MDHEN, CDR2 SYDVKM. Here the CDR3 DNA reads TGTGCCAGCACCCCAGGGATTAGGAACACTGAAGCTTTCTTT. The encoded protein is CASTPGIRNTEAFF.

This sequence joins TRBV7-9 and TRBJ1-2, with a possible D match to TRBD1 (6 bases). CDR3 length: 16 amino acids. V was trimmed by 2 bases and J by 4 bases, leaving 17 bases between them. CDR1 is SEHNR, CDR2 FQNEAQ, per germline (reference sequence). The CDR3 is CASSLTVQGTSYGYTF. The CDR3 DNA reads TGTGCCAGCAGCTTAACCGTACAGGGTACCAGCTATGGCTACACCTTC.

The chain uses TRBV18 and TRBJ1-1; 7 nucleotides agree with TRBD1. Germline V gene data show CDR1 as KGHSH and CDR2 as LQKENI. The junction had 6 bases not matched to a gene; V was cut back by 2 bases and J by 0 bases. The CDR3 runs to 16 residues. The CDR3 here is CASSPTGQPMNTEAFF. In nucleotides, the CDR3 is TGTGCCAGCTCACCAACGGGACAGCCTATGAACACTGAAGCTTTCTTT.

CDR3: CASSQEPGQGPYEQYF. DNA of the CDR3: TGTGCCAGCAGCCAAGAACCGGGACAGGGACCCTACGAGCAGTACTTC. This chain uses TRBV4-2 with TRBJ2-7; the match to TRBD1 covers 9 bases. Germline loops: CDR1 LGHNA, CDR2 YNFKEQ. Unmatched junction bases numbered 5, after V lost 0 bases and J lost 2 bases. The CDR3 is 16 residues long.

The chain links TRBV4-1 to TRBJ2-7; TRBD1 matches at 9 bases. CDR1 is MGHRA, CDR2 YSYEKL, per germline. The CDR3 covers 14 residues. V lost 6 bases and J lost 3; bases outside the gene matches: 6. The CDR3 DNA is TGCGCCAGCAGACCCGGGACAGGGAACTACGAGCAGTACTTC. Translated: CASRPGTGNYEQYF.

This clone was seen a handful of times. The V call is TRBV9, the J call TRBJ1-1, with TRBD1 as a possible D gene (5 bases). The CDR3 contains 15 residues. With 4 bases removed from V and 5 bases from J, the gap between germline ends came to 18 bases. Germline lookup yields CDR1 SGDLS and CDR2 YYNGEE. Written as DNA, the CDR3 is TGTGCCAGCAGCCCCGCTCCCCCGGGGGAGACTGAAGCTTTCTTT. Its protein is CASSPAPPGETEAFF.